Given below is one TCR beta chain in context. These data originate in a study of blood T cell repertoires in COVID-19. Study-level information: Both acute and convalescent COVID-19 samples were obtained from the United States, Italy and Spain. PBMCs, B-cell-depleted T cells, or T cells provided the cDNA or gDNA that made up the material.

Some clones are missing from TCRdb's copy, which holds only in-frame ones; the method was immunoSEQ multiplex PCR. This sample has approximately 300,000 clones, with about 85% found just once. CDR1 and CDR2 (germline): MDHEN, SYDVKM. This CDR3 has 13 amino acids. V was pared by 8 bases and J by 1 base, with 10 bases between. This receptor was identified in a woman in her 50s with active or convalescent COVID-19. This chain joins TRBV28 and TRBJ2-3; D remains ambiguous. Sequencing used peripheral blood. The CDR3 sequence is CASAPGGTDTQYF. The DNA for the CDR3 is TGTGCCAGCGCACCAGGCGGCACAGATACGCAGTATTTT.